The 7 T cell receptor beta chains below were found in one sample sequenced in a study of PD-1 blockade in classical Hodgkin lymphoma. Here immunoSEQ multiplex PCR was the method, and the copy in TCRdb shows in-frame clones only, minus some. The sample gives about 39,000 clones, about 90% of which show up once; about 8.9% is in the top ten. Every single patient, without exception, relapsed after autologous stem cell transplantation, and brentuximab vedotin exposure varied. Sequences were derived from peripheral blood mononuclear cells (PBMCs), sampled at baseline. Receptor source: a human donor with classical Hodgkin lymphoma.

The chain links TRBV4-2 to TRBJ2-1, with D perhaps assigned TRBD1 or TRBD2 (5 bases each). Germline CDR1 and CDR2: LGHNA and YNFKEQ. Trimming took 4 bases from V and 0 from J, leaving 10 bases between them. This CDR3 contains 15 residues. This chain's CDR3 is CASSPGLSSYNEQFF. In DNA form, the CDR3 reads TGTGCCAGCAGCCCGGGGCTCAGCTCCTACAATGAGCAGTTCTTC.

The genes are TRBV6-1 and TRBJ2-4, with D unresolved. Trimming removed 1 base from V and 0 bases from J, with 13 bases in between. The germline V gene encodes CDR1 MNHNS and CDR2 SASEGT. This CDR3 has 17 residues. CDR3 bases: TGTGCCAGCAGTGAAGTAAACAGAGCTCTAGCCAAAAACATTCAGTACTTC. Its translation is CASSEVNRALAKNIQYF.

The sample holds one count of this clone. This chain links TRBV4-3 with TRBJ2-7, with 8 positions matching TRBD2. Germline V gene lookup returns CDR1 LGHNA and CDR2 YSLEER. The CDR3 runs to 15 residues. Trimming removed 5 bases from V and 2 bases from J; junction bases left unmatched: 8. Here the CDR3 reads CASSNRGGPTYEQYF. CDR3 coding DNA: TGCGCCAGCAGCAACCGGGGGGGACCGACCTACGAGCAGTACTTC.

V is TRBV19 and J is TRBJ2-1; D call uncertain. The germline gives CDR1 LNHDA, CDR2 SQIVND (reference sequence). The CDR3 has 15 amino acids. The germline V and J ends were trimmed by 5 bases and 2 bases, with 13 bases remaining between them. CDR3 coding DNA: TGTGCCAGTAGTCTACGCCCCCGGCCCTACAATGAGCAGTTCTTC. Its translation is CASSLRPRPYNEQFF.

CDR3 sequence: CASRSGQENYGYTF. The CDR3 coding sequence is TGTGCCAGCAGGTCCGGGCAGGAGAACTATGGCTACACCTTC. V and J are TRBV5-5 and TRBJ1-2; the D is unclear. CDR1 and CDR2 from the germline V gene are SGHKS and YYEKEE (reference sequence). The V end was cut by 5 bases, the J end by 2 bases, with 13 bases between. CDR3 length: 14 residues.

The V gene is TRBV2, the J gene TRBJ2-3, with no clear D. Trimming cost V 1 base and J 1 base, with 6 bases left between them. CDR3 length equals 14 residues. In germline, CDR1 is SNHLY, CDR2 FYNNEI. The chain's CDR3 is CASSEGPRTDTQYF. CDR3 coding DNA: TGTGCCAGCAGTGAAGGACCACGCACAGATACGCAGTATTTT.

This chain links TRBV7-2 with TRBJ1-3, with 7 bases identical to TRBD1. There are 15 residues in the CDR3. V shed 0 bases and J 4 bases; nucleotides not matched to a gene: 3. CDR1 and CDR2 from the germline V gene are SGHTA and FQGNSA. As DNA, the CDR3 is TGTGCCAGCAGCTTAGCCGACAGGGACGGAAACACCATATATTTT. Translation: CASSLADRDGNTIYF.